The clone carrying this T cell receptor beta chain was observed at least ten times. Its antigen is unknown. MiXCR, run by TCRdb on the RT-PCR reads, gives a single entry per CDR3 protein. The data show 150,000 or so distinct CDR3 sequences, roughly a tenth seen once. These data come from a study of response to subunit inactivated influenza vaccine. Study-wide findings and caveats: The authors put forward the suggestion that each seasonal influenza vaccination may bring in only a limited number of new T cells.

Trimming removed 5 bases from V and 7 bases from J; junction bases left unmatched: 2. The CDR3 covers 12 residues. Germline loops: CDR1 SEHNR, CDR2 FQNEAQ (reference sequence). The rearrangement uses TRBV7-9 and TRBJ2-1, with 7 bases that match TRBD2. Sequencing used CD8+ T cells sorted from PBMCs, obtained around 25 months after vaccination. The sequence came from a man aged 50-75 years who received an inactivated influenza vaccine. The chain's CDR3 is CASSPGGNEQFF. The CDR3 DNA reads as TGTGCCAGCAGCCCCGGGGGGAATGAGCAGTTCTTC.